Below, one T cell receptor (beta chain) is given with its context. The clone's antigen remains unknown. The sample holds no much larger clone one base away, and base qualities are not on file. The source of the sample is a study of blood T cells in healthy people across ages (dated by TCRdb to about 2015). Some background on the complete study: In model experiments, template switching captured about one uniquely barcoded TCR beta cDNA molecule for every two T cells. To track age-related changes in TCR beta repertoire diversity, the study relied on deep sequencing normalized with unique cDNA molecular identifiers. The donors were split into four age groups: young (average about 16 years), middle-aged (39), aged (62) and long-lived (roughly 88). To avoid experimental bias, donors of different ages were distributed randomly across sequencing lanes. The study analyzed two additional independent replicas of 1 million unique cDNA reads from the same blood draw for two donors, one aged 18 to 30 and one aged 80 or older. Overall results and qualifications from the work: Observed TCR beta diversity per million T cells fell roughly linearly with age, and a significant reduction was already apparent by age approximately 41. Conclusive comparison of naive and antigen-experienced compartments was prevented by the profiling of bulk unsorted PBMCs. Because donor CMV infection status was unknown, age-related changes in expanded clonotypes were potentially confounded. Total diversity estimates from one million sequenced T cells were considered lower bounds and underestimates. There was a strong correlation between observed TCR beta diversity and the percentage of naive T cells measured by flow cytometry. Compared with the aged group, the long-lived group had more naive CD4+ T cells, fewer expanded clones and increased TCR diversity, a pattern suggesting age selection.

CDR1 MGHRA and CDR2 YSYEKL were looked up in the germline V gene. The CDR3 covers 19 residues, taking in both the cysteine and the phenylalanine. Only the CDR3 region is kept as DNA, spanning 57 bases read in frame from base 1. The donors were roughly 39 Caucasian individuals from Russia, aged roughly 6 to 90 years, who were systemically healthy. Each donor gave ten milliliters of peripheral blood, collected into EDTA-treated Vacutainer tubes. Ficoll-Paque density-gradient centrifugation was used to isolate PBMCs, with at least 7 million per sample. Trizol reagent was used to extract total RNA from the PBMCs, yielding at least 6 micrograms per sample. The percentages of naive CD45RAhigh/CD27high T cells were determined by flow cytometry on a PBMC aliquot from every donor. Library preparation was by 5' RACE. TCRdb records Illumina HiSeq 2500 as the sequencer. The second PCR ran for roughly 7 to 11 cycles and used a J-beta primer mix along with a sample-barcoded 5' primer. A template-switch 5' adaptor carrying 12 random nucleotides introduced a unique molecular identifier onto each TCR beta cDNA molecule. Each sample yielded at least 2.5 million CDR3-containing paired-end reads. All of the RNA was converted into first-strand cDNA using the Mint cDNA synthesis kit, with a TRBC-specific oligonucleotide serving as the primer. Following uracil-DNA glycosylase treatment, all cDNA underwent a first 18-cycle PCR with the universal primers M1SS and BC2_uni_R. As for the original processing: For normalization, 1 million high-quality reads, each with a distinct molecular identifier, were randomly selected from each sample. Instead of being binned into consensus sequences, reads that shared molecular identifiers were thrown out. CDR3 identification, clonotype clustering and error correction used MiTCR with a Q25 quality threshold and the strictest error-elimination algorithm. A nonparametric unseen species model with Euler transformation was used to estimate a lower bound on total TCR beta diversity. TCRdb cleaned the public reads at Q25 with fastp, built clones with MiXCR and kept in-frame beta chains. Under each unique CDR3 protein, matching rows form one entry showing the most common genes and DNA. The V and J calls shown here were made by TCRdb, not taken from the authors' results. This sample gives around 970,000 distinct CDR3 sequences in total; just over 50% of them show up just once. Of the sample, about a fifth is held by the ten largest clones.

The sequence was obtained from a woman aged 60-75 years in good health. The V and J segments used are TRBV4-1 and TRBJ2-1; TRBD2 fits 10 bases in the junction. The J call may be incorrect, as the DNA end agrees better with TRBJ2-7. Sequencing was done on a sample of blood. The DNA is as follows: TGCGCCAGCAGCCACCCAGGACTAGCGGACCCGAGCTCCTACAATGAGCAGTACTTC. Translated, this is CASSHPGLADPSSYNEQYF.